What follows is one TCR beta chain and its context. Antigen unknown. In the PCR, 60 Vbeta and 13 Jbeta primers were used. The assay was immunoSEQ multiplex PCR, and TCRdb's table has in-frame clones only and misses some. The sample carries about 150,000 clones, around 80% recorded once. This entry is derived from a study of cytomegalovirus exposure and HLA in healthy donors. Study information: In an earlier analysis, approximately 120 million unique TCR beta sequences were found from 200 million or so T cells.

This CDR3 comprises 11 residues. Germline V lookup: CDR1 MDHEN, CDR2 SYDVKM. V lost 5 bases to trimming and J lost 7 bases, with 8 bases between them. Study-level findings and limits: An apparent linkage of common viral pathogens to several of the most significant clusters emerged in a later analysis.

This clonotype originated in a man aged 35-49 years in good health and CMV-seropositive. The sequenced sample consisted of PBMCs. The chain recombines TRBV28 with TRBJ1-1, with D unresolved. CDR3 sequence (DNA): TGTGCCAGCAGTGAGTCCTTTGAAGCTTTCTTT. This codes for CASSESFEAFF.